This TCR beta chain was found in a study of T cells in Graves' hyperthyroidism and ophthalmopathy. The table lists this clonotype with many counts. The V end lost 6 bases, the J end lost 2 bases, and 13 bases lay between the germline ends. The germline CDR1 and CDR2 sequences are MNHEY and SVGAGI. The CDR3 sequence is 14 residues long. TCR beta CDR3 regions were amplified from RNA. HTBI primers drove first-round RT-PCR of the TCR CDR3. TCRdb reprocessed the multiplex PCR reads via MiXCR and lists one record per CDR3 protein. The table has roughly 510,000 distinct CDR3 sequences, 20% seen once. The rearrangement links TRBV6-5 to TRBJ2-5; a possible D gene is TRBD2 (6 bases). The clonotype originates from a man younger than 30 with Graves' hyperthyroidism. The sample was blood. CDR3 in DNA: TGTGCCAGCAGACCTACGGGGGTTCAAGAGACCCAGTACTTC. It yields the protein CASRPTGVQETQYF.